A single T cell receptor beta chain is shown here with its context. The sample belongs to a study of CD8 T cells in Susac syndrome. CD8+ and CD4+ T cells circulating in blood were sequenced for TCR beta. J lost 2 bases, V lost 7 bases, and 8 bases had no gene match. The CDR3 runs 15 residues. Germline CDR1 is SGHRS and CDR2 is YFSETQ. Random hexamers primed reverse transcription of about 0.45 to 1 ug RNA. The authors amplified TCR beta CDR3 across 54 Vbeta and 13 Jbeta using immunoSEQ multiplex PCR. In TCRdb, the immunoSEQ multiplex PCR reads were re-called with MiXCR into one record per CDR3 protein. Here the sample spans approximately 230,000 distinct CDR3 sequences, just over 90% being singletons.

The chain is built from TRBV5-1 and TRBJ2-3, with TRBD1 matching 9 bases. The TCR comes from a human donor with multiple sclerosis. Sequenced sample: CD4+ T cells from PBMCs. The CDR3 region is CASGPTGGYTDTQYF. The DNA of the CDR3 is TGCGCCAGCGGTCCGACAGGGGGTTACACAGATACGCAGTATTTT.